This is a list of T cell receptor beta chains from one sample in a study of early T cells in non-severe SARS-CoV-2 infection. TCRdb redid the calling of the 5' RACE reads with MiXCR, one entry per CDR3 protein. Altogether about 61,000 distinct CDR3 sequences are present, 10% to 13% being singletons, with the ten largest covering 1.5% to 2%. The sequenced sample was whole blood. The receptors were sampled from an adult who was a healthcare worker with PCR-confirmed SARS-CoV-2 infection or an uninfected control (not recorded which). The CDR3 runs from the conserved cysteine through the conserved F or W. A D gene is named only where the DNA matches it firmly. A clone size is listed for some rows: how often the clone was seen (once, few, many), or a class if it is expanded.

clone_size	v_call	j_call	d_call	cdr3_aa	cdr3_nt
.	TRBV5-5	TRBJ2-5	TRBD1	CASSLGTGGLQETQYF	TGTGCCAGCAGCCTAGGGACAGGGGGACTCCAAGAGACCCAGTACTTC
few	TRBV20-1	TRBJ2-1	.	CSASIVYNEQFF	TGCAGTGCTAGTATTGTGTACAATGAGCAGTTCTTC
many	TRBV30	TRBJ2-3	.	CAWSLTELGTDTQYF	TGTGCCTGGAGCCTAACGGAGCTTGGGACAGATACGCAGTATTTT
many	TRBV12-3/TRBV12-4	TRBJ1-4	.	CASSLWAGPNEKLFF	TGTGCCAGCAGTTTGTGGGCAGGGCCTAATGAAAAACTGTTTTTT
few	TRBV5-1	TRBJ1-2	.	CASSPRHGEDGYTF	TGCGCCAGCAGCCCGCGACACGGGGAGGATGGCTACACCTTC
many	TRBV19	TRBJ1-2	.	CASSINTGTANYGYTF	TGTGCCAGTAGTATTAACACCGGGACGGCTAACTATGGCTACACCTTC
.	TRBV7-2	TRBJ2-5	.	CASSLLGGDQETQYF	TGTGCCAGCAGCTTACTGGGGGGCGACCAAGAGACCCAGTACTTC
.	TRBV9	TRBJ2-1	.	CASSPDSRKGNEQFF	TGTGCCAGCAGCCCTGACTCTCGAAAAGGGAATGAGCAGTTCTTC
many	TRBV7-2	TRBJ2-2	.	CASSLVGTTGELFF	TGTGCCAGCAGCTTAGTCGGGACTACCGGGGAGCTGTTTTTT
.	TRBV23-1	TRBJ1-6	TRBD1	CASSQGTGRSPLHF	TGCGCCAGCAGTCAAGGGACAGGGCGTTCACCCCTCCACTTT
many	TRBV11-2	TRBJ1-2	.	CASSLRRQGVGYTF	TGTGCCAGCAGCTTACGCCGTCAGGGCGTCGGCTACACCTTC
many	TRBV20-1	TRBJ1-2	TRBD1	CSAGQGANYGYTF	TGCAGTGCTGGACAGGGCGCTAACTATGGCTACACCTTC
.	TRBV13	TRBJ2-5	.	CASSAEGGTQYF	TGTGCCAGCAGTGCGGAGGGAGGGACCCAGTACTTC
few	TRBV14	TRBJ2-3	.	CASSLLGFADTQYF	TGTGCCAGCAGCCTCCTGGGGTTCGCAGATACGCAGTATTTT
many	TRBV6-1	TRBJ1-5	.	CASKPSADSNQPQHF	TGTGCCAGCAAGCCATCGGCGGATAGCAATCAGCCCCAGCATTTT
many	TRBV7-9	TRBJ2-1	.	CASSLDFDRANYNEQFF	TGTGCCAGCAGCTTAGATTTCGACAGAGCAAACTACAATGAGCAGTTCTTC